What follows are 2 T cell receptor beta chains derived from one specimen sequenced in a study of blood T cell repertoires in COVID-19 (dated by TCRdb to the early 2020s). Library method: the immunoSEQ multiplex PCR assay. TCRdb limited this immuneACCESS table to in-frame rearrangements with V and J called. A share of clones is missing; checked studies link under half to unresolved V genes, and the rest is unexplained. The sample data list 150,000 to 200,000 clones, and roughly nine tenths of these were observed just once. The ten most abundant clones make up less than 3.5% of the sample. Sequencing was performed on peripheral blood. These receptors were collected from a man in his 70s with acute or convalescent COVID-19.

The chain carries TRBV7-9 and TRBJ2-4, with 9 nucleotides matching TRBD1. The CDR3 length is 14 residues. J was trimmed by 6 bases and V by 4 bases; bases with no gene match: 4. Germline-derived CDR1 and CDR2 are SEHNR and FQNEAQ (reference sequence). The CDR3, as DNA: TGTGCCAGCAGCTCGGACAGGGGAACAAACATTCAGTACTTC. This translates into CASSSDRGTNIQYF. Supplemented by reference TRBV7-9 and TRBJ2-4, the full variable domain reads DTGVSQNPRHKITKRGQNVTFRCDPISEHNRLYWYRQTLGQGPEFLTYFQNEAQLEKSRLLSDRFSAERPKGSFSTLEIQRTEQGDSAMYLCASSSDRGTNIQYFGAGTRLSVL.

This clone was seen more than once but under ten times. The chain has TRBV2 and TRBJ2-7; 9 bases fit TRBD1. Germline lookup yields CDR1 SNHLY and CDR2 FYNNEI. Trimming at V came to 6 bases and at J to 3 bases, leaving 6 bases not matched to a gene. CDR3 size: 14 residues. The CDR3 DNA follows: TGTGCCAGCAGGGCTGGACAGGGGCTCTACGAGCAGTACTTC. Its translation: CASRAGQGLYEQYF. The variable domain in full, with the rest retrieved from reference TRBV2 and TRBJ2-7, is EPEVTQTPSHQVTQMGQEVILRCVPISNHLYFYWYRQILGQKVEFLVSFYNNEISEKSEIFDDQFSVERPDGSNFTLKIRSTKLEDSAMYFCASRAGQGLYEQYFGPGTRLTVT.